A selection of T cell receptor beta chains follows, all from one sample in a study of control samples from healthy donors and cancer patients. Using immunoSEQ multiplex PCR, the repertoire was profiled, and TCRdb retains in-frame clones only, with some absent. The data show 140,000 or so clones, more than 85% seen once. The sample comprised blood. All receptors come from a man between 25 and 39 years old in good health. The CDR3 runs from the conserved cysteine through the conserved F or W. Not every row has a clone size; where given, it reads once, few, many or a size class.

clone size: once; J gene: TRBJ2-7; V gene: TRBV12-3/TRBV12-4; CDR3 protein: CASSFRGYEQYF
clone size: NA; J gene: TRBJ2-7; V gene: TRBV27; CDR3 protein: CASSLLGVGSYEQYF
clone size: NA; J gene: TRBJ2-7; V gene: TRBV2; CDR3 protein: CAIREGEAYEQYF
clone size: NA; J gene: TRBJ1-2; V gene: TRBV28; CDR3 protein: CASSPPGQGHGYTF
clone size: NA; J gene: TRBJ2-7; V gene: TRBV15; CDR3 protein: CATSGFQTPYEQYF
clone size: few; J gene: TRBJ1-5; V gene: TRBV18; CDR3 protein: CASSILQGGEDQPQHF
clone size: NA; J gene: TRBJ1-4; V gene: TRBV6-6; CDR3 protein: CASSLAQGAREKLFF
clone size: NA; J gene: TRBJ2-2; V gene: TRBV5-5; CDR3 protein: CASSLAGDTGELFF
clone size: NA; J gene: TRBJ2-7; V gene: TRBV19; CDR3 protein: CASSMGPGRSYEQYF
clone size: NA; J gene: TRBJ2-2; V gene: TRBV9; CDR3 protein: CASSLRTGKLGELFF
clone size: once; J gene: TRBJ1-2; V gene: TRBV28; CDR3 protein: CASSFRGGNYGYTF
clone size: NA; J gene: TRBJ1-5; V gene: TRBV7-9; CDR3 protein: CASSSNPDRPQHF
clone size: NA; J gene: TRBJ1-2; V gene: TRBV9; CDR3 protein: CASSHTGGNGYTF
clone size: NA; J gene: TRBJ1-2; V gene: TRBV12-3/TRBV12-4; CDR3 protein: CASSRGGYTF
clone size: NA; J gene: TRBJ2-2; V gene: TRBV11-2; CDR3 protein: CASSYITGELFF
clone size: NA; J gene: TRBJ2-7; V gene: TRBV27; CDR3 protein: CASKLQGVYEQYF
clone size: NA; J gene: TRBJ2-2; V gene: TRBV9; CDR3 protein: CASSVDWVNTGELFF
clone size: NA; J gene: TRBJ1-1; V gene: TRBV5-6; CDR3 protein: CASIRDSDYTEAFF
clone size: NA; J gene: TRBJ1-4; V gene: TRBV7-3; CDR3 protein: CASSLIGRATNEKLFF